Below, 19 T cell receptor beta chains from the same sample are listed, as sequenced in a study of blood T cell repertoires in COVID-19. Sequencing was performed with immunoSEQ multiplex PCR; in TCRdb, only in-frame clones are kept and a portion is missing. Among about 80,000 clones listed, around 90% were seen once. Sequenced material: peripheral blood. Every receptor here comes from a man between 65 and 79 years old with acute or convalescent COVID-19.

The chain couples TRBV3-1 (or the pseudogene TRBV3-2) to TRBJ2-7, with 7 bases lining up with TRBD1. Germline loops: CDR1 LGHDT, CDR2 YNNKEL (reference sequence). CDR3 length equals 15 residues. V shed 0 bases, J shed 7 bases, and the junction held 9 bases outside the gene matches. The chain's CDR3 is CASSQDVDRVGEQYF. The CDR3 DNA reads as TGTGCCAGCAGCCAAGATGTTGACAGGGTGGGTGAGCAGTACTTC.

This chain joins TRBV14 and TRBJ1-1; 8 positions match TRBD1. Germline CDR1 reads SGHDN; CDR2 reads FVKESK. V was clipped by 5 bases and J by 7 bases; unmatched bases: 12. The CDR3 sequence is 15 residues long. Here the CDR3 DNA reads TGTGCCAGCAGCTCGACGCACAGGGGGTATGTTGAAGCTTTCTTT. Amino acid sequence: CASSSTHRGYVEAFF.

The V call is TRBV7-2, the J call TRBJ2-2, with TRBD2 identical over 9 bases. CDR3 length: 16 residues. The germline V gene has CDR1 SGHTA and CDR2 FQGNSA. The V gene end was trimmed by 3 bases and the J gene end by 4 bases; junction bases not matched to a gene: 6. CDR3 in DNA: TGTGCCAGCAGCTTGGCGGGGGGGGCGAGCACCGGGGAGCTGTTTTTT. It encodes CASSLAGGASTGELFF.

V is TRBV15 and J is TRBJ2-1; 12 positions match TRBD2. Trimming at V came to 5 bases and at J to 9 bases, leaving 11 bases not matched to a gene. There are 16 residues in the CDR3. Germline CDR1 is LNHNV and CDR2 is YYDKDF (reference sequence). CDR3: CATSGGLLAGGSEQFF. CDR3 DNA: TGTGCCACCAGCGGCGGACTTCTAGCGGGAGGGAGTGAGCAGTTCTTC.

The chain carries TRBV2 and TRBJ1-2; the D gene is possibly TRBD1 (5 bases). This CDR3 has 13 amino acids. The V and J ends lost 5 bases and 1 base respectively, with 8 bases between them. Germline lookup yields CDR1 SNHLY and CDR2 FYNNEI. This CDR3 reads CASSKDNNYGYTF. CDR3 bases: TGTGCCAGCAGTAAGGACAATAACTATGGCTACACCTTC. The full variable domain, in which reference TRBV2 and TRBJ1-2 provide the parts outside the CDR3, is EPEVTQTPSHQVTQMGQEVILRCVPISNHLYFYWYRQILGQKVEFLVSFYNNEISEKSEIFDDQFSVERPDGSNFTLKIRSTKLEDSAMYFCASSKDNNYGYTFGSGTRLTVV.

The chain couples TRBV7-6 to TRBJ2-3; TRBD2 agrees at 15 bases. V gave up 5 bases and J gave up 3 bases; unmatched junction bases: 3. This CDR3 has 16 residues. The germline V gene has CDR1 SGHVS and CDR2 FNYEAQ. CDR3 protein: CASSPGLAGGTDTQYF. The CDR3 DNA reads TGTGCCAGCAGCCCGGGACTAGCGGGAGGAACAGATACGCAGTATTTT.

The rearrangement uses TRBV6-2 or TRBV6-3 and TRBJ2-7; 8 bases agree with TRBD1. Trimming removed 5 bases from V and 0 bases from J; junction bases left unmatched: 12. This CDR3 comprises 17 residues. From germline, CDR1 is MNHEY and CDR2 SVGEGT. CDR3: CASSLTQDRAHSYEQYF. The CDR3 bases are TGTGCCAGCAGTCTAACACAGGACAGGGCTCACTCCTACGAGCAGTACTTC.

The chain couples TRBV5-6 to TRBJ1-4, with D perhaps matching TRBD1 (5 bases). This CDR3 is built from 15 residues. Trimming shortened V by 0 bases and J by 5 bases, and 11 bases separated the two germline ends. Germline V lookup: CDR1 SGHDT, CDR2 YYEEEE. The CDR3 sequence: CASSLDARVNEKLFF. CDR3 DNA sequence: TGTGCCAGCAGCTTGGACGCCAGGGTGAATGAAAAACTGTTTTTT.

The chain uses TRBV2 and TRBJ2-1; tentatively, D is TRBD1 (5 bases). Germline V gene sequence: CDR1 SNHLY, CDR2 FYNNEI. The length of the CDR3 is 15 residues. V was pared by 4 bases and J by 0 bases, with 10 bases between. The CDR3 sequence: CASSGGLVSYNEQFF. The CDR3 bases are TGTGCCAGCAGTGGGGGCTTAGTCTCCTACAATGAGCAGTTCTTC.

This chain joins TRBV7-8 and TRBJ1-1, with TRBD1 as a possible D gene (6 bases). V lost 3 bases and J lost 0, with 8 bases in between. Germline-derived CDR1 and CDR2 are SGHVS and FQNEAQ. The CDR3 has 14 amino acids. The CDR3 bases are TGTGCCAGCAGCTTCAGGGGAATGAACACTGAAGCTTTCTTT. Its translation is CASSFRGMNTEAFF.

The J gene is TRBJ2-2, the V gene TRBV27; TRBD1 matches at 8 bases. Losses at the gene ends were 5 bases for V and 4 bases for J; bases not matched to a gene: 9. Germline V gives CDR1 MNHEY, CDR2 SMNVEV (reference sequence). This CDR3 spans 16 amino acids. The chain's CDR3 is CASSPRDRLSTGELFF. The CDR3, as DNA: TGTGCCAGCAGTCCACGGGACAGGCTCAGCACCGGGGAGCTGTTTTTT.

A few counts support this clone. V gene TRBV5-4 combines with J gene TRBJ2-1, with 15 bases identical to TRBD2. The germline V gene has CDR1 SGHNT and CDR2 YYREEE (reference sequence). V dropped 3 bases and J dropped 8; count of bases not matched to a gene: 3. This CDR3 is built from 15 residues. The CDR3: CASSSGLAGGYEQFF. CDR3 nucleotides: TGTGCCAGCAGCTCCGGACTAGCGGGAGGGTATGAGCAGTTCTTC.

The chain is built from TRBV3-1 (or the pseudogene TRBV3-2) and TRBJ2-5; D is possibly TRBD2 (5 bases). Germline CDR1 and CDR2: LGHDT and YNNKEL (reference sequence). Trimming took 0 bases from V and 4 from J, leaving 24 bases between them. The CDR3 extends over 19 amino acids. The CDR3 protein is CASSQDFPSGRRRGETQYF. In nucleotides, the CDR3 is TGTGCCAGCAGCCAAGATTTTCCCTCGGGTAGGAGGAGAGGAGAGACCCAGTACTTC.

This chain uses TRBV2 with TRBJ1-3; 7 positions match TRBD1. Germline CDR1 is SNHLY and CDR2 is FYNNEI. This CDR3 is 16 amino acids long. V shed 5 bases and J 2 bases; nucleotides not matched to a gene: 9. CDR3 loop: CASSSQGTVPGNTIYF. DNA for the CDR3: TGTGCCAGCAGTTCCCAAGGGACAGTGCCTGGAAACACCATATATTTT.

This chain links TRBV2 with TRBJ2-1, with 9 positions matching TRBD1. Germline V gives CDR1 SNHLY, CDR2 FYNNEI. CDR3 length equals 19 residues. J gave up 1 base and V 5 bases, and 15 bases lay outside the gene matches. Written as DNA, the CDR3 is TGTGCCAGCAGTCCTTGGGACAGGGTGTTTCTTGGATCCTACAATGAGCAGTTCTTC. The encoded protein is CASSPWDRVFLGSYNEQFF.

The chain links TRBV18 to TRBJ2-7; 8 bases align to TRBD1. This CDR3 comprises 14 residues. The germline V gene encodes CDR1 KGHSH and CDR2 LQKENI. The trim removed 4 bases at V and 3 bases at J, leaving 5 bases unmatched. The CDR3 nucleotides read TGTGCCAGCTCACGACAGGGGATGGGCTACGAGCAGTACTTC. This translates into CASSRQGMGYEQYF.

This chain links TRBV4-3 with TRBJ2-3, with 7 bases lining up with TRBD2. This CDR3 has 15 amino acids. Looked up from germline, CDR1 is LGHNA and CDR2 is YSLEER. V was pared by 3 bases and J by 8 bases, with 11 bases of the junction left unmatched. DNA of the CDR3: TGCGCCAGCAGCCAGAGCGGGGACTGGGGAGGTACGCAGTATTTT. Protein product: CASSQSGDWGGTQYF.

The chain couples TRBV4-1 to TRBJ1-2; possibly TRBD1 for D (5 bases). This CDR3 is 14 amino acids long. Germline loops: CDR1 MGHRA, CDR2 YSYEKL. V lost 0 bases and J 4 bases, leaving 9 bases between the germline ends. In DNA form, the CDR3 reads TGCGCCAGCAGCCAAGAACGGGGGGGCTATGGCTACACCTTC. The encoded protein is CASSQERGGYGYTF.

The V call is TRBV28, the J call TRBJ1-2; D is ambiguous. Germline CDR1 is MDHEN and CDR2 is SYDVKM. Trimming left V 5 bases short and J 5 bases short, with 6 bases between. The CDR3 length is 11 residues. The CDR3 is CASSMLYGYTF. The CDR3 coding sequence is TGTGCCAGCAGTATGTTATATGGCTACACCTTC.